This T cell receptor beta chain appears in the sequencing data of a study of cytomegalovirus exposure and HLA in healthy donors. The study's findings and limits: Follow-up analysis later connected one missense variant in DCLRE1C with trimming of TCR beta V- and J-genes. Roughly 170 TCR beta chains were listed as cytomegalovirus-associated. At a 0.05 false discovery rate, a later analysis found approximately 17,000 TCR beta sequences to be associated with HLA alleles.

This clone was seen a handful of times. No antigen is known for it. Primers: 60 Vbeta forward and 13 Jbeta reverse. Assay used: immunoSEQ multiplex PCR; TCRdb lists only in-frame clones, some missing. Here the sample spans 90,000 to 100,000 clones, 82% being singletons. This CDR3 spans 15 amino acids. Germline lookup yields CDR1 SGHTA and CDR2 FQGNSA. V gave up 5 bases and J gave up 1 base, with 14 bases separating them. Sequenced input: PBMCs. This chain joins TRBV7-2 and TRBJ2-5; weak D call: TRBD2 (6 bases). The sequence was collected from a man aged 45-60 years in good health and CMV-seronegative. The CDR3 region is CASSRERASQETQYF. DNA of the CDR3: TGTGCCAGCAGCCGCGAGCGGGCCAGCCAAGAGACCCAGTACTTC.